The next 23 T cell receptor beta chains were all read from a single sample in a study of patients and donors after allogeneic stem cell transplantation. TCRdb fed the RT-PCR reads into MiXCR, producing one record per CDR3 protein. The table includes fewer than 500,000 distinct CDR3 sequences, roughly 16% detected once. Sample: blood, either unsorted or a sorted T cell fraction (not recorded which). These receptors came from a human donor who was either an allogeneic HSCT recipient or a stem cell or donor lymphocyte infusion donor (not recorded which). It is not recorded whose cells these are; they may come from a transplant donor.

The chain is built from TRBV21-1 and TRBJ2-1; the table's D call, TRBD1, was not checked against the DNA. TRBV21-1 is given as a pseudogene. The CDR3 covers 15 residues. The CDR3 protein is CASSNPGQEYNEQFF. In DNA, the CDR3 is TGTGCCAGCAGCAACCCGGGACAGGAGTACAATGAGCAGTTCTTC.

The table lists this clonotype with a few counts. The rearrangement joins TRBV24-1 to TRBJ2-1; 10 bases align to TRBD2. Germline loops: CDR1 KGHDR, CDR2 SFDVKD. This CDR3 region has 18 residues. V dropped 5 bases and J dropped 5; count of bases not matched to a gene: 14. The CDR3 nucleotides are TGTGCCACCAGTGCCCTGGGGGGCGAGCGGGGGGGACACAATGAGCAGTTCTTC. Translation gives CATSALGGERGGHNEQFF.

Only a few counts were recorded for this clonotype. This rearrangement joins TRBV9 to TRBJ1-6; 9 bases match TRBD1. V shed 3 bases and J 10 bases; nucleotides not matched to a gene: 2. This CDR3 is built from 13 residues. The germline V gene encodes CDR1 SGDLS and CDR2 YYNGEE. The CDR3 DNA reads TGTGCCAGCAGCGGGGACAGGGACTCACCCCTCCACTTT. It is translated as CASSGDRDSPLHF.

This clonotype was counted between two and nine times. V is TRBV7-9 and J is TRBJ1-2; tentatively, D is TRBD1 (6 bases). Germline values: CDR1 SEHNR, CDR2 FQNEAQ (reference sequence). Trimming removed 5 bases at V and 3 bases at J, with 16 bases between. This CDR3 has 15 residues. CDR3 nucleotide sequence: TGTGCCAGCAGCGTAGGACAGATAGGGGACTATGGCTACACCTTC. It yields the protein CASSVGQIGDYGYTF.

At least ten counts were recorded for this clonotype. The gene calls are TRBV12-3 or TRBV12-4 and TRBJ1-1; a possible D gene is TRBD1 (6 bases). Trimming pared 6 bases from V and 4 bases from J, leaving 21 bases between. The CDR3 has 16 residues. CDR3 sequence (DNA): TGTGCCAGCAGGGGGATGAGTCGGGGGCGGGGCACTGAAGCTTTCTTT. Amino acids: CASRGMSRGRGTEAFF.

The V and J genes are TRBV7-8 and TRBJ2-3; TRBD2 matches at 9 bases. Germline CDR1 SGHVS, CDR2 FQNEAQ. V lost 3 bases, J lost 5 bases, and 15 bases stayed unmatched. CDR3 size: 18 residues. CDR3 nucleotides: TGTGCCAGCAGCTTTTCTGCCTGGCGGGAGGGTAACTTAGATACGCAGTATTTT. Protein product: CASSFSAWREGNLDTQYF.

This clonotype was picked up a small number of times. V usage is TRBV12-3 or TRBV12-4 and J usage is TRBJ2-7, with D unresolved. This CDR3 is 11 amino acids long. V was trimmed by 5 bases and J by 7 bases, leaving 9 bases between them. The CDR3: CASSVGPEQYF. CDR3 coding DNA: TGTGCCAGCAGTGTCGGACCAGAGCAGTACTTC.

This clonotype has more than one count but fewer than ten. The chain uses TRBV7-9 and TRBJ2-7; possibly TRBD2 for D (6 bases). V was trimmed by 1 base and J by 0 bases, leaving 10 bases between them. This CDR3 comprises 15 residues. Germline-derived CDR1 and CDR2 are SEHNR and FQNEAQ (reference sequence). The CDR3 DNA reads TGTGCCAGCAGCTTAGTTGGGGGGACCTCCTACGAGCAGTACTTC. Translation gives CASSLVGGTSYEQYF.

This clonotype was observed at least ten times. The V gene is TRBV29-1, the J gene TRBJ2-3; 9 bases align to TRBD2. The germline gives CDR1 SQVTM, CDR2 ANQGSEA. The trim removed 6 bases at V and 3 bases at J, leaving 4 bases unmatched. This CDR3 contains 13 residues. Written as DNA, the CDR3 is TGCAGCGTGGGTAGCGGGAGAACAGATACGCAGTATTTT. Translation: CSVGSGRTDTQYF.

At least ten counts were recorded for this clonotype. The CDR3 DNA reads as TGTGCCAGTAGTTGGAAGGGGGTTCGTCAGCCCCAGCATTTT. This gives the protein CASSWKGVRQPQHF. V is TRBV19 and J is TRBJ1-5; D may be TRBD1 (6 bases). Germline V gives CDR1 LNHDA, CDR2 SQIVND (reference sequence). With 5 bases removed from V and 6 bases from J, the gap between germline ends came to 14 bases. This CDR3 is 14 amino acids long. The whole variable domain, remainder taken from reference TRBV19 and TRBJ1-5, is DGGITQSPKYLFRKEGQNVTLSCEQNLNHDAMYWYRQDPGQGLRLIYYSQIVNDFQKGDIAEGYSVSREKKESFPLTVTSAQKNPTAFYLCASSWKGVRQPQHFGDGTRLSIL.

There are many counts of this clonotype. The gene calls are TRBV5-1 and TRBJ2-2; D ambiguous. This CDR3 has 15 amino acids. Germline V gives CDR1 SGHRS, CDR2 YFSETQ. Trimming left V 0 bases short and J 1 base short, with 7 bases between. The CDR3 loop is CASSLVPQNTGELFF. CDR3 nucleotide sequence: TGCGCCAGCAGCTTGGTGCCTCAGAACACCGGGGAGCTGTTTTTT. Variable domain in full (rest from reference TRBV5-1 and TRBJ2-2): KAGVTQTPRYLIKTRGQQVTLSCSPISGHRSVSWYQQTPGQGLQFLFEYFSETQRNKGNFPGRFSGRQFSNSRSEMNVSTLELGDSALYLCASSLVPQNTGELFFGEGSRLTVL.

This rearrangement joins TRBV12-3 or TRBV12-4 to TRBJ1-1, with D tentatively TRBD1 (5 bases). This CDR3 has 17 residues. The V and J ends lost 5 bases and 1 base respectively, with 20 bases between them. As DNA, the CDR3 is TGTGCCAGCAGTCCTAATACCCCCGGGGCCCGGAACACTGAAGCTTTCTTT. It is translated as CASSPNTPGARNTEAFF.

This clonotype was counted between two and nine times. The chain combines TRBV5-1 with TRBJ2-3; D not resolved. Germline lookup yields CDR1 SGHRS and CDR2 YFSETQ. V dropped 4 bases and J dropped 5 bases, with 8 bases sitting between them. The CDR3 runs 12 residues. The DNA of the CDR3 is TGCGCCAGCAGCACGGGCGGAGATACGCAGTATTTT. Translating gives CASSTGGDTQYF.

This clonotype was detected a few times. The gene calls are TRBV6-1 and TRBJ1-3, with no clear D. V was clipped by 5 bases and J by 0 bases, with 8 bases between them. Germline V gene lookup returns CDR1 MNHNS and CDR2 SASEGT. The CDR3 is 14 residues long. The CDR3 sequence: CASSKGISGNTIYF. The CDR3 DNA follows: TGTGCCAGCAGTAAAGGGATCTCTGGAAACACCATATATTTT.

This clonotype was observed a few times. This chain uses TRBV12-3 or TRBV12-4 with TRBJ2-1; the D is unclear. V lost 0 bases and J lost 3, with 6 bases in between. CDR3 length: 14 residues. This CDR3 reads CASSLARNYNEQFF. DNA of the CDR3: TGTGCCAGCAGTTTAGCGCGGAACTACAATGAGCAGTTCTTC.

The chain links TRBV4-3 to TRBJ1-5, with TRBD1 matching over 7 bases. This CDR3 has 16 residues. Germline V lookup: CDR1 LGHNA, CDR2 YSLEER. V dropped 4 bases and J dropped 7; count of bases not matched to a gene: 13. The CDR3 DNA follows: TGCGCCAGCAGCCGGAACAGGGGAGGAGGAAGCCAGCCCCAGCATTTT. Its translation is CASSRNRGGGSQPQHF.

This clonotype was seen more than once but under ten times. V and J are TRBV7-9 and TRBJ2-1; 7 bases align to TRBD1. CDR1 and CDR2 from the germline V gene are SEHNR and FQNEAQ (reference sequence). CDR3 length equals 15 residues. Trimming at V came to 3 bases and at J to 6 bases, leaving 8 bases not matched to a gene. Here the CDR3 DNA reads TGTGCCAGCAGCTTCCAGGGGGTGGGGTTCAATGAGCAGTTCTTC. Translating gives CASSFQGVGFNEQFF.

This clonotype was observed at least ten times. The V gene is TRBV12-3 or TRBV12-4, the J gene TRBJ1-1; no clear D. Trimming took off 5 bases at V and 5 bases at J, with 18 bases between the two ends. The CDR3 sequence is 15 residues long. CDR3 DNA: TGTGCCAGCAGTCCCCCCCGGGGTAAAAGGACTGAAGCTTTCTTT. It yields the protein CASSPPRGKRTEAFF.

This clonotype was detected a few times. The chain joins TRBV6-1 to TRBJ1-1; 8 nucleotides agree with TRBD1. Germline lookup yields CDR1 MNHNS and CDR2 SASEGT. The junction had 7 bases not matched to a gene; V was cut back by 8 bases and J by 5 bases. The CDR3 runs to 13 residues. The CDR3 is CASCRGLETEAFF. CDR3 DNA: TGTGCCAGCTGCAGGGGGCTGGAGACTGAAGCTTTCTTT.

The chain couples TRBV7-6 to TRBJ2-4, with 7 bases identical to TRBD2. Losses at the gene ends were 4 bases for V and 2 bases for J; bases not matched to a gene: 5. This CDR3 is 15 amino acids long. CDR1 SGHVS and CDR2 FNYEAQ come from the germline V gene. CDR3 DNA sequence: TGTGCCAGCAGCTCGCGGACTAGTTCCAAAAACATTCAGTACTTC. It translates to CASSSRTSSKNIQYF.

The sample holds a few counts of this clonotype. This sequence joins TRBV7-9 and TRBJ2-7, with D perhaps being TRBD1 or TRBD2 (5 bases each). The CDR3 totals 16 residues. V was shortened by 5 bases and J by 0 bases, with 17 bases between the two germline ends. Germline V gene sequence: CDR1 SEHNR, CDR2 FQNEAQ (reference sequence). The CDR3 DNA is TGTGCCAGCAGCCTCCCAGTTTGGGGGAGCTCCTACGAGCAGTACTTC. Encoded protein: CASSLPVWGSSYEQYF.

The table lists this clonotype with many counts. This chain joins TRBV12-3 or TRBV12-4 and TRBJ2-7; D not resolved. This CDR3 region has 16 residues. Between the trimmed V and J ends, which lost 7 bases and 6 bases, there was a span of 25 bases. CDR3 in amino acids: CASTLLSGRKIGEQYF. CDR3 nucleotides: TGTGCCAGCACCCTCCTTTCAGGCAGGAAGATTGGCGAGCAGTACTTC.

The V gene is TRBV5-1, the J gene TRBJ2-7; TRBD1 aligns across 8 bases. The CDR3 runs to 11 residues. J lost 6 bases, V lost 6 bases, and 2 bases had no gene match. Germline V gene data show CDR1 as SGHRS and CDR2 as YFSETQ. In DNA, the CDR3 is TGCGCCAGCACCCAGGGGGCCGAGCAGTACTTC. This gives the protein CASTQGAEQYF.